This T cell receptor beta chain was found in a study of T cells in Graves' hyperthyroidism and ophthalmopathy. Amplified TCR beta CDR3 regions derived from RNA transcripts. HTBI primers were the set used in a first-round RT-PCR of the TCR CDR3. TCRdb processed the multiplex PCR reads anew with MiXCR; each CDR3 protein has one entry. The sample has over 300,000 distinct CDR3 sequences; 11% to 15% are singletons. No progression to ophthalmopathy during 18 months of follow-up defined stable disease. In its sample, this clonotype was seen many times. The CDR3 contains 13 residues. V shed 6 bases and J 2 bases; nucleotides not matched to a gene: 6. CDR1 is DFQATT, CDR2 SNEGSKA, per germline (reference sequence).

Sequencing was carried out using blood. The chain is built from TRBV20-1 and TRBJ2-7; 8 bases are a match to TRBD1. The source of this sequence is a woman in her sixties or seventies with Graves' hyperthyroidism. Here the CDR3 DNA reads TGCAGTGCCGACGGACAGGGCACCTACGAGCAGTACTTC. Its translation is CSADGQGTYEQYF.